This T cell receptor (beta chain) was identified in a study of blood T cells in healthy people across ages. The study's findings and limits: Among long-lived donors, naive CD4+ cells were more numerous and diversity higher than in aged donors.

Of note for this clonotype: Antigen: not known.

A second 7 to 11 cycle PCR used barcoded and J-beta primers. TCRdb reprocessed the 5' RACE reads via MiXCR and lists one record per CDR3 protein. The repertoire holds approximately 800,000 distinct CDR3 sequences, with about half as singletons. This TCR was recovered from an elderly man in good health. The sequenced sample consisted of blood.

The CDR3 region has the DNA TGTGCCAGCAGCCAAGTGAGCGTCCGGACTAGCGGGAACTACAATGAGCAGTACTTC. Amino acid sequence: CASSQVSVRTSGNYNEQYF. The gene calls are TRBV4-2 and TRBJ2-1, with TRBD2 matching 12 bases. The assigned J gene may be wrong: the sequence end matches TRBJ2-7 better. Germline values: CDR1 LGHNA, CDR2 YNFKEQ. There are 19 residues in the CDR3.